The 7 T cell receptor beta chains below all came from one sample that was sequenced in a study of T-cell memory formation after mild COVID-19. TCRdb passed the 5' RACE reads through MiXCR, listing each CDR3 protein once. The sample holds fewer than 700,000 distinct CDR3 sequences, less than 25% seen once. The sample consisted of PBMCs or a T cell subset sorted from them (not recorded which). These receptors were obtained from an adult woman who had mild COVID-19 (a few samples of this study predate the infection). Cell type and time point are not known.

This clonotype showed up just a few times. V usage is TRBV24-1 and J usage is TRBJ2-2; TRBD1 agrees at 7 bases. The CDR3 loop spans 15 amino acids. J gave up 6 bases and V 5 bases, and 8 bases lay outside the gene matches. The germline gives CDR1 KGHDR, CDR2 SFDVKD. The CDR3 DNA sequence: TGTGCCACCAGTGGCCTGACAGGGTATGCCGGGGAGCTGTTTTTT. It specifies CATSGLTGYAGELFF.

V is TRBV30 and J is TRBJ2-7; D is possibly TRBD1 or TRBD2 (5 bases each). V was trimmed by 1 base and J by 3 bases, leaving 22 bases between them. The CDR3 sequence is 17 residues long. Germline assignment: CDR1 GTSNPN and CDR2 SVGIG (reference sequence). CDR3 protein: CAWSDRPFGGWGYEQYF. The CDR3 nucleotides are TGTGCCTGGAGTGACCGCCCCTTTGGGGGTTGGGGCTACGAGCAGTACTTC.

This clonotype was counted only a few times. This sequence joins TRBV24-1 and TRBJ2-5, with TRBD1 identical over 9 bases. From germline, CDR1 is KGHDR and CDR2 SFDVKD. The CDR3 totals 15 residues. With V trimmed by 3 bases and J by 5 bases, 6 bases remained unmatched. In DNA, the CDR3 is TGTGCCACCAGTGATACCTTGACAGGGGGGGAGACCCAGTACTTC. It specifies CATSDTLTGGETQYF.

The sample holds a few counts of this clonotype. This CDR3 is CASSLYRGHQPQHF. Written as DNA, the CDR3 is TGTGCCAGCAGTCTATACAGGGGACATCAGCCCCAGCATTTT. V gene TRBV6-5 combines with J gene TRBJ1-5; TRBD1 matches at 7 bases. The germline V gene encodes CDR1 MNHEY and CDR2 SVGAGI. The CDR3 extends over 14 amino acids. V lost 5 bases, J lost 5 bases, and 6 bases stayed unmatched.

The chain has TRBV7-6 and TRBJ1-5, with D uncertain. The V end lost 1 base, the J end lost 5 bases, and 12 bases lay between the germline ends. CDR1 SGHVS and CDR2 FNYEAQ come from the germline V gene. CDR3 length: 15 amino acids. This CDR3 reads CASSLVGRRDQPQHF. As DNA, the CDR3 is TGTGCCAGCAGCTTAGTAGGCAGGCGGGATCAGCCCCAGCATTTT.

The chain recombines TRBV19 with TRBJ2-3; D remains ambiguous. Trimming removed 6 bases at V and 8 bases at J, with 12 bases between. The germline V gene has CDR1 LNHDA and CDR2 SQIVND (reference sequence). This CDR3 spans 12 amino acids. Here the CDR3 reads CASSPKMSTQYF. In DNA form, the CDR3 reads TGTGCCAGTAGCCCCAAAATGAGTACGCAGTATTTT.

The V and J genes are TRBV11-2 and TRBJ2-5; D is uncertain. This CDR3 spans 16 amino acids. Trimming removed 0 bases from V and 6 bases from J, with 17 bases in between. Germline CDR1 is SGHAT and CDR2 is FQNNGV. The CDR3 DNA sequence: TGTGCCAGCAGCTTAGATTTGGGCGGTTTCGGAAAGACCCAGTACTTC. Translation gives CASSLDLGGFGKTQYF.